This T cell receptor beta chain came from a study of blood T cell repertoires in COVID-19 (dated by TCRdb to the early 2020s). Regarding the complete study: Collaborator samples came from the United States, Italy and Spain and covered acute and convalescent phases of COVID-19. The material from the prospective study consisted of cDNA or gDNA derived from T cells, B-cell-depleted T cells, or PBMCs. The dataset comprised deeply sampled blood TCRbeta repertoires from subjects exposed to, actively infected with, or recovered from COVID-19. A freely available public database, intended as a resource for researchers studying the immune response to SARS-CoV-2, is where the repertoires were released. Samples were obtained from the ongoing ImmuneRACE study (first 160 participants) and from 1,000 to 1,500 subjects provided by 6 global collaborators. Nearly every sample came with metadata listing a de-identified subject ID, COVID-19 status, age in years and sex. Where available, HLA class I and class II types were taken from metadata supplied by the sample provider and were not determined by assay-based typing. The paper's findings and limits, for the study overall: How much clinical and demographic metadata was included differed by source and by participant, and the metadata was provided uncurated.

About this clone: Its antigen is still unknown. No base quality values were provided; no much bigger clone lies one nucleotide off. Other nucleotide sequences in the sample specify the same CDR3.

TCRbeta CDR3 regions were amplified from genomic DNA by means of the immunoSEQ Assay, a bias-controlled multiplex PCR. As for the authors' bioinformatics: The number of nucleated cells in each sample was estimated by amplification of reference gene primers within the assay. Sequence reads were collapsed and filtered to measure the absolute abundance of every unique TCRbeta CDR3 rearrangement. For each sample, productive Simpson clonality was calculated by taking the square root of Simpson's diversity index across productive rearrangements. TCRdb provides this immuneACCESS table in a form limited to in-frame rearrangements. Some clones are lacking; in checked studies, under half of them reflect an unresolved V gene, and why the rest are absent is not known. Clone size and V and J calls were adopted from that table, with D and trimming inferred from the DNA. This sample is represented by more than 95,000 clones; about 70% of them were singletons. The top ten hold 6% of the sample.

One collaborating source in Seattle enrolled patients while the patients were actively infected and followed the patients over time throughout the course of disease. The collaborating institutions used their own protocols to collect whole blood in K2EDTA tubes. For TCRbeta analysis, collaborators shipped samples as frozen whole blood, isolated PBMCs, or DNA extracted from either of those sample types. Sequenced material: peripheral blood. The clonotype originates from an elderly man with COVID-19, enrolled during active disease.

The base sequence is TGTGCCAGCAGCTTAGATGGCGGTAGCTCCTACGAGCAGTACTTC. Translated, this gives CASSLDGGSSYEQYF. The chain couples TRBV7-2 to TRBJ2-7; the D gene identity is not certain. Its CDR3 holds 15 amino acids, cysteine through phenylalanine. Left in the record is the CDR3 DNA by itself, 45 bases read in frame from the first base. Relative to germline, V is 1 base shorter and J is 0 bases shorter, with 10 bases between their ends. CDR1 and CDR2 are drawn from the germline V gene: SGHTA, FQGNSA.